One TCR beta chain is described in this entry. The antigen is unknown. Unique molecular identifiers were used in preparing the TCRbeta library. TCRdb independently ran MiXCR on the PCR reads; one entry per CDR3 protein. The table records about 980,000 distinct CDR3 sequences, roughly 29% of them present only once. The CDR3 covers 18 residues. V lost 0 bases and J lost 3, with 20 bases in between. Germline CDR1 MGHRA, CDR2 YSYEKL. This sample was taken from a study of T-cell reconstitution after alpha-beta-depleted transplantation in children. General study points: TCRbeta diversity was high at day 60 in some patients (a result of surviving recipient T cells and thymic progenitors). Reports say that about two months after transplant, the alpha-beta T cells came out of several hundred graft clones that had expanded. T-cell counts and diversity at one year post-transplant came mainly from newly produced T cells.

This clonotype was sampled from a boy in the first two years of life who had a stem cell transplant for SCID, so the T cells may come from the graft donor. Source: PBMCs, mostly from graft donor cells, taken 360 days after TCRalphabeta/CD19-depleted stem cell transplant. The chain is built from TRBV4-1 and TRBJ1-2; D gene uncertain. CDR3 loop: CASSQEVLSPNSHYGYTF. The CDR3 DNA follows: TGCGCCAGCAGCCAAGAGGTGCTTTCCCCAAACAGCCACTATGGCTACACCTTC.